The T cell receptor (beta chain) described here comes from a study of CD8 T cells in ankylosing spondylitis. Study-level results: CD8+ disease-linked clones were present at relatively low frequencies in blood. Made up of 7 to 9 highly homologous variants, a TCR beta motif appeared characteristic of ankylosing spondylitis blood. In reactive arthritis synovial fluid and blood, some motif variants had been reported before. Matched ankylosing spondylitis synovial fluid reportedly showed significant enrichment of disease-linked clones.

A quantitative 5'-RACE method, one with molecular barcodes, was used to make TCR beta libraries. TCRdb reprocessed the 5' RACE reads with MiXCR, giving one entry per CDR3 protein. The repertoire holds under 450,000 distinct CDR3 sequences, roughly 18% seen once, with about 0.94% in the top ten. In regard to this clonotype: Its antigen remains unidentified.

The CDR3 is made up of 15 amino acids. The V gene end was trimmed by 4 bases and the J gene end by 2 bases; junction bases not matched to a gene: 5. Looked up from germline, CDR1 is KGHSH and CDR2 is LQKENI. This clonotype was obtained from a male donor with ankylosing spondylitis. The specimen sequenced was blood, either unsorted or a sorted T cell fraction (not recorded which). The chain couples TRBV18 to TRBJ2-3; 8 positions agree with TRBD1. CDR3 DNA: TGTGCCAGCTCACGGACAGGGCCCCCCACAGATACGCAGTATTTT. Amino acids: CASSRTGPPTDTQYF.